The clone carrying this T cell receptor (beta chain) was seen only once. Losses at the gene ends were 5 bases for V and 5 bases for J; bases not matched to a gene: 9. The CDR3 runs to 15 residues. Germline assignment: CDR1 MNHEY and CDR2 SVGEGT. Recruits, aged about 18 to 95 years, lived in 24 US areas. Cohort assignment relied on participant-reported clinical history. In the 2 weeks before study entry, exposed participants met a COVID-19 case, which was PCR-confirmed or clinician-diagnosed. Using immunoSEQ multiplex PCR, the repertoire was profiled, and TCRdb retains in-frame clones only, with some absent. Of approximately 150,000 clones detected, around four fifths appear once; the ten largest clones hold roughly 5.6%. These data are taken from a study of blood T cell repertoires in COVID-19. As for the study in general: PBMCs, B-cell-depleted T cells, or T cells were the source of the cDNA or gDNA that made up the material.

This sequence originates from a man between 65 and 85 years old who had been exposed to COVID-19. What was sequenced was PBMCs or T cells enriched from blood (not recorded which). This chain connects TRBV6-2 or TRBV6-3 to TRBJ2-3; 8 positions agree with TRBD2. Written as DNA, the CDR3 is TGTGCCAGCAGTCAAGTATTAGCGGGGAAAGATACGCAGTATTTT. This encodes CASSQVLAGKDTQYF.